This T cell receptor beta chain emerged from a study of blood T cell repertoires in COVID-19. Overall study context: Sites in the United States, Italy and Spain provided acute and convalescent COVID-19 samples. The cDNA or gDNA used as material had been derived from T cells, B-cell-depleted T cells, or PBMCs.

This CDR3 is built from 14 residues. CDR1 is MGHRA and CDR2 is YSYEKL in the germline V gene. J gave up 6 bases and V 4 bases, and 1 base lay outside the gene matches. Study processing details: Estimation of nucleated cell counts was performed using reference gene primer amplification. Profiled with immunoSEQ multiplex PCR; TCRdb holds only in-frame clones, not every one. V and J calls and clone size are as listed in that table; D and trimming were resolved from the DNA. This sample has roughly 700,000 clones, with 85% to 90% found just once. The receptor's source is a woman between 18 and 29 years old with acute or convalescent COVID-19. This sequence joins TRBV4-1 and TRBJ2-2, with TRBD2 matching over 11 bases. Sequences were obtained from peripheral blood. In DNA form, the CDR3 reads TGCGCCAGCAGCCCGGGACTAGCGGCCGGGGAGCTGTTTTTT. This codes for CASSPGLAAGELFF.